A selection of T cell receptor beta chains follows, all from one sample in a study of cytomegalovirus exposure and HLA in healthy donors. Clones were sequenced by immunoSEQ multiplex PCR, and TCRdb holds only the in-frame ones, with some missing. This table has under 130,000 clones, roughly three quarters appearing once. Sample: PBMCs. The receptors shown here come from a man aged 40-49 years in good health and CMV-seronegative. CDR3s include the opening cysteine and the closing phenylalanine or tryptophan. A D gene is named only where the DNA matches it firmly. Part of the rows lack a size; the others show once, few, many or a class for expanded clones.

TRBV27	TRBJ1-5	-	-	CASSLNRVEQARHF
TRBV6-1	TRBJ1-5	few	TRBD1	CASSESSGDSSQPQHF
TRBV7-2	TRBJ2-2	few	-	CASSFSLGEVVGELFF
TRBV19	TRBJ2-3	-	-	CASRDNGLQDTQYF
TRBV6-6	TRBJ2-7	few	-	CASSPRGGARYEQYF
TRBV7-9	TRBJ1-2	-	-	CASSSERGGYTF
TRBV11-2	TRBJ2-7	-	-	CASSQQGTYEQYF
TRBV27	TRBJ1-1	-	TRBD1	CASRGRGMNTEAFF
TRBV5-4	TRBJ2-7	-	-	CASSLDLGTYEQYF
TRBV5-1	TRBJ2-7	-	-	CASSLEGTPNYEQYF
TRBV29-1	TRBJ1-1	-	TRBD1	CSVDQGGFTEAFF
TRBV6-5	TRBJ2-7	-	TRBD1	CASSLTGGAGNEQYF
TRBV7-2	TRBJ2-7	few	TRBD1	CASSPRDRVVYEQYF
TRBV5-1	TRBJ2-1	-	-	CASSEDGTRNEQFF
TRBV6-6	TRBJ1-2	-	-	CASSPGHINYGYTF
TRBV5-1	TRBJ1-2	-	TRBD1	CASRDGQGALLGYTF
TRBV5-1	TRBJ1-2	-	-	CASSLGGRGYTF
TRBV27	TRBJ1-2	-	TRBD1	CASRGQDAYGYTF
TRBV7-7	TRBJ2-7	-	TRBD1	CASSIGQGAYEQYF
TRBV4-2	TRBJ2-5	-	TRBD2	CASSQGVREGAETQYF
TRBV19	TRBJ1-1	-	-	CASSMRLGTTEAFF
TRBV6-5	TRBJ1-5	few	TRBD1	CATRQGDQPQHF
TRBV27	TRBJ2-7	-	TRBD2	CASSPRPGTSGFRAYEQYF
TRBV4-3	TRBJ2-4	-	TRBD2	CASSQVSSGGEAKNIQYF
TRBV4-2	TRBJ2-7	few	-	CASSQVVLAPYEQYF